This T cell receptor beta chain is drawn from a study of blood T cell repertoires in COVID-19. Looking at the study overall: The analysed material was cDNA or gDNA that came from T cells, B-cell-depleted T cells, or PBMCs.

The repertoire was sequenced with immunoSEQ multiplex PCR; TCRdb's copy has only in-frame clones and lacks some. The table has 110,000 to 150,000 clones, around four fifths seen once; the top ten hold around 4%. The V gene's germline CDR1 is SGHRS and CDR2 YFSETQ. The junction had 6 bases not matched to a gene; V was cut back by 4 bases and J by 5 bases. The CDR3 is 14 residues long. The TCR sequence derives from a woman at least 80 years old with acute or convalescent COVID-19. J is TRBJ2-5 and V is TRBV5-1; 9 bases fit TRBD1. Sequenced input: peripheral blood. The CDR3 protein is CASSMGTGRETQYF. DNA of the CDR3: TGCGCCAGCAGCATGGGGACAGGGCGGGAGACCCAGTACTTC.